The next 9 T cell receptor beta chains were all read from a single sample in a study of human T cells and chemical hapten exposure. Time point meaning: patch test 3, about 24 weeks after DPC sensitization. Treatment: therapeutic diphenylcyclopropenone sensitization with weekly scalp DPC. MiXCR, run by TCRdb on the RACE reads, gives a single entry per CDR3 protein. This sample has 99,000 or so distinct CDR3 sequences, with under 35% found just once. This material consisted of whole blood, taken in connection with sensitization to the hapten diphenylcyclopropenone (DPC). Receptors were obtained from a man between 40 and 49 years old with alopecia areata. Some clones in this sample may be carry-over from other donors' samples.

The chain combines TRBV6-6 with TRBJ2-5; D is perhaps TRBD1 or TRBD2 (5 bases each). Germline V gene lookup returns CDR1 MNHNY and CDR2 SVGAGI (reference sequence). CDR3 size: 13 residues. Trimming left V 4 bases short and J 14 bases short, with 20 bases between. The CDR3 loop is CASSLRDGDPVYF. The CDR3 nucleotides are TGTGCCAGCAGTTTGAGGGACGGCGACCCGGTTTACTTC.

The chain carries TRBV10-3 and TRBJ2-3, with 8 bases that match TRBD1. V dropped 4 bases and J dropped 6; count of bases not matched to a gene: 12. From germline, CDR1 is ENHRY and CDR2 SYGVKD. The CDR3 runs 16 residues. CDR3 bases: TGTGCCATCAGTGCTTCTGGACAGGGCAGTTTGGATACGCAGTATTTT. Translation: CAISASGQGSLDTQYF.

V is TRBV10-3 and J is TRBJ2-1, with 7 bases matching TRBD1. Germline CDR1 reads ENHRY; CDR2 reads SYGVKD. CDR3 size: 13 residues. Trimming removed 8 bases from V and 7 bases from J; junction bases left unmatched: 8. The CDR3 sequence is CAIGAEQGNEQFF. In nucleotides, the CDR3 is TGTGCCATCGGAGCGGAACAGGGGAATGAGCAGTTCTTC.

This clonotype was observed a few times. The chain combines TRBV9 with TRBJ2-3; D remains ambiguous. The length of the CDR3 is 14 residues. CDR1 SGDLS and CDR2 YYNGEE come from the germline V gene. V was pared by 0 bases and J by 5 bases, with 10 bases between. CDR3 loop: CASSVDVIGDTQYF. CDR3 in DNA: TGTGCCAGCAGCGTAGACGTCATAGGAGATACGCAGTATTTT.

Only a few counts were recorded for this clonotype. This chain uses TRBV29-1 with TRBJ1-1; 8 nucleotides agree with TRBD1. V shed 2 bases, J shed 7 bases, and the junction held 3 bases outside the gene matches. Germline assignment: CDR1 SQVTM and CDR2 ANQGSEA. There are 12 residues in the CDR3. The CDR3 sequence: CSVELQGVEAFF. CDR3 DNA: TGCAGCGTTGAACTACAGGGGGTTGAAGCTTTCTTT.

The rearrangement links TRBV5-6 to TRBJ1-1; D is unclear. Germline CDR1 is SGHDT and CDR2 is YYEEEE. The CDR3 spans 14 residues. V was shortened by 4 bases and J by 0 bases, with 10 bases between the two germline ends. CDR3 protein: CASSHPPMNTEAFF. In nucleotides, the CDR3 is TGTGCCAGCAGCCACCCTCCCATGAACACTGAAGCTTTCTTT.

The genes are TRBV20-1 and TRBJ1-3; D remains unclear. Germline V gene sequence: CDR1 DFQATT, CDR2 SNEGSKA (reference sequence). This CDR3 contains 16 residues. Deletions cut 0 bases from V and 0 bases from J, with 12 bases between. The DNA of the CDR3 is TGCAGTGCTAGAGATCGGACTGGGTCCTCTGGAAACACCATATATTTT. Translating it yields CSARDRTGSSGNTIYF.

This rearrangement joins TRBV5-4 to TRBJ2-5; 8 positions match TRBD1. The CDR3 contains 15 residues. Germline V gene lookup returns CDR1 SGHNT and CDR2 YYREEE (reference sequence). J gave up 4 bases and V 0 bases, and 5 bases lay outside the gene matches. CDR3 residues: CASSLGQGYSETQYF. In nucleotides, the CDR3 is TGTGCCAGCAGCTTGGGACAGGGGTATTCAGAGACCCAGTACTTC.

This clonotype was detected a few times. The V gene is TRBV20-1, the J gene TRBJ2-2; 11 bases line up with TRBD2. CDR1 and CDR2 from the germline V gene are DFQATT and SNEGSKA (reference sequence). CDR3 length equals 15 residues. V was pared by 5 bases and J by 4 bases, with 6 bases of the junction left unmatched. The CDR3: CSAFLGTSGTGELFF. For the CDR3, the DNA is TGCAGTGCTTTCCTCGGGACTAGCGGCACCGGGGAGCTGTTTTTT.